Listed below are T cell receptor beta chains from one sample, sequenced in a study of Graves' ophthalmopathy and Graves' hyperthyroidism. TCRdb re-derived calls from the multiplex PCR reads in MiXCR, one entry per CDR3 protein. Of some 200,000 distinct CDR3 sequences listed, 25% to 30% are singletons. Sequencing was done on a sample of peripheral blood. All receptors come from a man in his forties or fifties with Graves' ophthalmopathy. Each CDR3 is given with its conserved first and last residue. The D gene is left open where the match is weak. Clone size is stated in some rows and not others, as once, few, many or a class when expanded.

TRBV7-2	-	-	TRBJ1-5	TGTGCCAGCAGCCCCGGTCTGGGGCTTCAGCCCCAGCATTTT	CASSPGLGLQPQHF
TRBV28	many	-	TRBJ2-4	TGTGCCAGCAGCTCAACCGAGAACGTAGCCAAAAACATTCAGTACTTC	CASSSTENVAKNIQYF
TRBV6-1	-	TRBD1	TRBJ1-5	TGTGCCAGCAGGAGGGCCGGGACAGGGGGGGTTGTGCCCCAGCATTTT	CASRRAGTGGVVPQHF
TRBV5-1	many	-	TRBJ2-2	TGCGCCAGCTCCCCTCCCGGGACACTGAACACCGGGGAGCTGTTTTTT	CASSPPGTLNTGELFF
TRBV20-1	many	-	TRBJ2-2	TGCAGTGCTAAGGGTCCCGGTCCCGGGGAGCTGTTTTTT	CSAKGPGPGELFF
TRBV7-2	many	-	TRBJ1-5	TGTGCCAGCAGCTTAGCGGCAGGCCCAAATCAGCCCCAGCATTTT	CASSLAAGPNQPQHF
TRBV10-3	many	-	TRBJ2-2	TGTGCCATCAGTGAGAAGCAAGGGGCTGTTACCGGGGAGCTGTTTTTT	CAISEKQGAVTGELFF
TRBV10-3	many	-	TRBJ1-2	TGTGCCATCAGTGTCGAGACGGACTATGGCTACACCTTC	CAISVETDYGYTF
TRBV2	many	TRBD1	TRBJ1-2	TGTGCCAGCACTGAGGGGGGACAGGGGCCCTATGGCTACACCTTC	CASTEGGQGPYGYTF
TRBV6-5	-	TRBD2	TRBJ2-7	TGTGCCAGCAGCTTACTCTGGGGGGGTGCCCTATACGAGCAGTACTTC	CASSLLWGGALYEQYF
TRBV12-3/TRBV12-4	once	-	TRBJ1-5	TGTGCCAGCAGTTTTGCAGGGGCCAAGCCCCAGCATTTT	CASSFAGAKPQHF
TRBV27	many	TRBD1	TRBJ1-6	TGTGCCAGCAGTTCCATACATCCGGGACAGGGGCGTTCACCCCTCCACTTT	CASSSIHPGQGRSPLHF
TRBV6-1	-	-	TRBJ1-5	TGTGCCAGCAGTGATCCAGGGCCGGGGCAGCCCCAGCATTTT	CASSDPGPGQPQHF
TRBV28	-	-	TRBJ1-1	TGTGCCGTACGGGGAACTGAAGCTTTCTTT	CAVRGTEAFF
TRBV11-2	many	-	TRBJ1-6	TGTGCCAGCACCCTCTACGGGGGGTCCGCGGATTCACCCCTCCACTTT	CASTLYGGSADSPLHF
TRBV7-8	-	TRBD2	TRBJ2-7	TGTGCCAGCAGCTCCGTAGCGGGGGAAATCTACGAGCAGTACTTC	CASSSVAGEIYEQYF
TRBV11-2	many	TRBD1	TRBJ1-1	TGTGCCAGCAGCTTCTCTCTTGGACAGGGCGGAGCTTTCTTT	CASSFSLGQGGAFF
TRBV6-5	many	-	TRBJ2-7	TGTGCCAGCAGACAGTCCCCCTACGGGCTAAGCTCCTACGAGCAGTACTTC	CASRQSPYGLSSYEQYF
TRBV6-5	many	TRBD1	TRBJ1-2	TGTGCCAGCAGCGCAGGGGGCGAGAACTATGGCTACACCTTC	CASSAGGENYGYTF
TRBV6-1	once	-	TRBJ2-7	TGTGCCAGCAGTGAAATACAGTACTACGAGCAGTACTTC	CASSEIQYYEQYF
TRBV25-1	many	TRBD2	TRBJ2-7	TGTGCCAGCAGTGATAGCGGGAGGGCCTCCTACGAGCAGTACTTC	CASSDSGRASYEQYF
TRBV7-2	-	-	TRBJ2-7	TGTGCCAGCAGCTTACGGTCTGGGTACGGCGAGCAGTACTTC	CASSLRSGYGEQYF
TRBV3-1	many	-	TRBJ2-5	TGTGCCAGCAGCCACCTACCTGACAGGATCCAAGAGACCCAGTACTTC	CASSHLPDRIQETQYF
TRBV7-3	many	-	TRBJ2-7	TGTGCCACACGGAGGGGGCCCACCTACGAGCAGTACTTC	CATRRGPTYEQYF
TRBV6-2/TRBV6-3	-	-	TRBJ1-1	TGTGCCAGCAGAAAACCAGGGGTAAACACTGAAGCTTTCTTT	CASRKPGVNTEAFF
TRBV4-1	many	-	TRBJ2-5	TGCGCCAGCAGCCAAGATAGATACGCACAAGAGACCCAGTACTTC	CASSQDRYAQETQYF
TRBV12-3/TRBV12-4	-	TRBD1	TRBJ1-2	TGTGCCAGCAGTCACCAGGGGGTACCCCCAACTTTTAACTATGGCTACACCTTC	CASSHQGVPPTFNYGYTF
TRBV5-1	once	-	TRBJ2-5	TGCGCCAGCAGCTCCGGACAGAAGGGGACAGAGACCCAGTACTTC	CASSSGQKGTETQYF
TRBV7-2	-	-	TRBJ1-3	TGTGCCAGCAGCTTTGGCAGGGTGCCTGGAAACACCATATATTTT	CASSFGRVPGNTIYF
TRBV28	many	TRBD2	TRBJ2-2	TGTGCCAGCAGGTCCGCCGGGGCTAGCGGGACGGTCGGGGAGCTGTTTTTT	CASRSAGASGTVGELFF
TRBV18	many	TRBD2	TRBJ2-7	TGTGCCAGCTCACCAGTGAGGGAGGGCTACGAGCAGTACTTC	CASSPVREGYEQYF
TRBV13	many	TRBD2	TRBJ2-7	TGTGCCAGCAGCCTCACTAGCGAAGGCGAGCAGTACTTC	CASSLTSEGEQYF
TRBV28	many	-	TRBJ1-1	TGTGCCAGCAGTTCTTCCTCGAACACTGAAGCTTTCTTT	CASSSSSNTEAFF
TRBV5-1	many	-	TRBJ2-2	TGCGCCAGCAGCCCCCTGGACTACACGAACACCGGGGAGCTGTTTTTT	CASSPLDYTNTGELFF
TRBV12-3/TRBV12-4	many	-	TRBJ2-5	TGTGCCAGCAGTTCCCACCCATCCCCCGGGACCCAGTACTTC	CASSSHPSPGTQYF
TRBV18	many	-	TRBJ2-5	TGTGCCAGCTCACCGCAACAACCGAAGGGAGGAGGGGGAGAGACCCAGTACTTC	CASSPQQPKGGGGETQYF
TRBV11-2	-	-	TRBJ2-5	TGTGCCAGCAGCTTTACCCAGGGGATCGGAGAGACCCAGTACTTC	CASSFTQGIGETQYF
TRBV6-6	many	TRBD1	TRBJ1-1	TGTGCCAGCAGTTACTCGGACAGGGGAGGCGTTGCTTTCTTT	CASSYSDRGGVAFF
TRBV18	many	-	TRBJ1-1	TGTGCCAGCTCTCAAACCAGGGACACTGAAGCTTTCTTT	CASSQTRDTEAFF
TRBV2	-	-	TRBJ1-2	TGTGCCAGCATTTTAACGGGGGGATTGGTCTATGGCTACACCTTC	CASILTGGLVYGYTF
TRBV27	many	-	TRBJ1-5	TGTGCCAGCAGTTTATACGAGGGTCAGCCCCAGCATTTT	CASSLYEGQPQHF
TRBV7-2	-	-	TRBJ2-7	TGTGCCAGCAGCCCCTCGGGGCACGAGCAGTACTTC	CASSPSGHEQYF
TRBV28	many	-	TRBJ1-1	TGTGCCAGCAGCCGCAGACTGAACACTGAAGCTTTCTTT	CASSRRLNTEAFF
TRBV10-2	many	-	TRBJ2-7	TGCGCCAGCAGTGAGTCCCCCTACCGCCAGGACAAATCCTACGAGCAGTACTTC	CASSESPYRQDKSYEQYF
TRBV28	-	-	TRBJ1-1	TGTGCCAGCAGTTTAGATTTGGAGAGTAGGGTAGCTTTCTTT	CASSLDLESRVAFF
TRBV6-1	many	TRBD1	TRBJ1-2	TGTGCCAGCATCCCGAACTCGACAGGGGTTCGAGGCTACACCTTC	CASIPNSTGVRGYTF
TRBV20-1	-	-	TRBJ1-1	TGCAGTGCTATGTACAGTTCTAACACTGAAGCTTTCTTT	CSAMYSSNTEAFF
TRBV6-1	many	TRBD1	TRBJ1-1	TGTGCCAGCAGCACGACAGAAACAGGGGGAACTGAAGCTTTCTTT	CASSTTETGGTEAFF
TRBV10-3	-	-	TRBJ1-5	TGTGCCATCAGCCAGGGCGGGCAGCCCCAGCATTTT	CAISQGGQPQHF
TRBV12-3/TRBV12-4	many	-	TRBJ1-3	TGTGCCAGCCGGGGCTCTGGAAACACCATATATTTT	CASRGSGNTIYF
TRBV6-2/TRBV6-3	few	TRBD2	TRBJ2-7	TGTGCCAGCAGGATCAAGCCCGGGACTAGCGACCCCCACGAGCAGTACTTC	CASRIKPGTSDPHEQYF
TRBV30	many	TRBD1	TRBJ2-2	TGTGCCTGGAGGGGGACAGGGGGCACCGGGGAGCTGTTTTTT	CAWRGTGGTGELFF